This T cell receptor beta chain is from a study of blood T cells in healthy people across ages. V shed 1 base and J 2 bases; nucleotides not matched to a gene: 17. From germline, CDR1 is LGHDT and CDR2 YNNKEL (reference sequence). This CDR3 region has 21 residues. A second PCR, run for about 7 to 11 cycles, used a sample-barcoded 5' primer plus a J-beta primer mix. From each sample, at least 3 million paired-end reads containing CDR3 were obtained. TCRdb re-called the 5' RACE reads through MiXCR, storing one row per CDR3 protein. The table shows about 1.7 million distinct CDR3 sequences, with 28% occurring only once. This clonotype was found a few times.

The sequence derives from a woman in her 30s in good health. The specimen was blood. This chain uses TRBV3-1 with TRBJ2-6; TRBD1 matches 7 bases. DNA of the CDR3: TGTGCCAGCAGCCAAGCCTACCTTAGGGGACAGAGGGCTGCTGGGGCCAACGTCCTGACTTTC. Protein product: CASSQAYLRGQRAAGANVLTF.